The 8 T cell receptor beta chains given below trace back to one sample, sequenced in a study of shared clonotypes between healthy human individuals. The assay was immunoSEQ multiplex PCR, and TCRdb's table has in-frame clones only and misses some. The data show about 330,000 clones, with more than 75% seen just once and about 16% held by the top ten. The sequenced sample consisted of memory CD8+ T cells sorted from blood. Subset defined: CD45RO+ cells pooled with CCR7-negative TemRA cells. These TCRs come from a man younger than 35 in good health.

The CDR3 spells CASSHPGQTSPLHF. The CDR3 coding sequence is TGTGCCAGCAGCCATCCGGGACAGACCTCACCCCTCCACTTT. The gene calls are TRBV27 and TRBJ1-6, with 7 bases identical to TRBD1. This CDR3 comprises 14 residues. Losses at the gene ends were 6 bases for V and 10 bases for J; bases not matched to a gene: 9. CDR1 MNHEY and CDR2 SMNVEV come from the germline V gene (reference sequence).

The chain is built from TRBV27 and TRBJ1-4; maybe TRBD1 (6 bases). V lost 3 bases and J 5 bases, leaving 10 bases between the germline ends. This CDR3 comprises 14 residues. The V gene's germline CDR1 is MNHEY and CDR2 SMNVEV (reference sequence). This chain's CDR3 is CASSLTGGNEKLFF. CDR3 sequence (DNA): TGTGCCAGCAGTTTGACAGGAGGGAATGAAAAACTGTTTTTT. Combining the CDR3 with reference TRBV27 and TRBJ1-4 gives the whole variable domain EAQVTQNPRYLITVTGKKLTVTCSQNMNHEYMSWYRQDPGLGLRQIYYSMNVEVTDKGDVPEGYKVSRKEKRNFPLILESPSPNQTSLYFCASSLTGGNEKLFFGSGTQLSVL.

V is TRBV2 and J is TRBJ2-1; 16 bases fit TRBD2. The CDR3 loop spans 20 amino acids. Germline values: CDR1 SNHLY, CDR2 FYNNEI. The J segment lost 5 bases and the V segment lost 4 bases, leaving 14 bases of the junction unmatched. DNA for the CDR3: TGTGCCAGCAGTGTCCCGGTGGGACTAGCGGGAGGGCCGGAGGACAATGAGCAGTTCTTC. This gives the protein CASSVPVGLAGGPEDNEQFF.

This chain connects TRBV7-9 to TRBJ1-5; D unresolved. Germline CDR1 is SEHNR and CDR2 is FQNEAQ (reference sequence). Trimming stripped 2 bases from V and 4 bases from J, with 6 bases between. This CDR3 comprises 13 residues. DNA of the CDR3: TGTGCCAGCAGCTTAAAAGGGAATCAGCCCCAGCATTTT. Protein product: CASSLKGNQPQHF. The full variable domain, rest sourced from reference TRBV7-9 and TRBJ1-5, is DTGVSQNPRHKITKRGQNVTFRCDPISEHNRLYWYRQTLGQGPEFLTYFQNEAQLEKSRLLSDRFSAERPKGSFSTLEIQRTEQGDSAMYLCASSLKGNQPQHFGDGTRLSIL.

V gene TRBV5-3 combines with J gene TRBJ2-7; D gene uncertain. TRBV5-3 is known as an ORF, though its function is uncertain. There are 11 residues in the CDR3. V lost 4 bases to trimming and J lost 6 bases, with 8 bases between them. The DNA of the CDR3 is TGTGCCAGAAGCAATCGGAGCGAGCAGTACTTC. Its translation is CARSNRSEQYF.

This rearrangement joins TRBV9 to TRBJ1-2, with 9 bases fitting TRBD1. Germline V gene sequence: CDR1 SGDLS, CDR2 YYNGEE. The J segment lost 8 bases and the V segment lost 0 bases, leaving 11 bases of the junction unmatched. This CDR3 region has 16 residues. CDR3 protein: CASSVAEDRGPEGYTF. CDR3 nucleotides: TGTGCCAGCAGCGTAGCTGAGGACAGGGGCCCCGAAGGCTACACCTTC.

J is TRBJ2-1 and V is TRBV2; D is undetermined. Germline assignment: CDR1 SNHLY and CDR2 FYNNEI. V was pared by 0 bases and J by 13 bases, with 10 bases between. This CDR3 is built from 12 residues. The CDR3 reads CASSEATASQFF. CDR3 bases: TGTGCCAGCAGTGAAGCGACGGCATCTCAGTTCTTC.

V usage is TRBV2 and J usage is TRBJ2-7; D is unresolved. The CDR3 runs 12 residues. CDR1 and CDR2 (germline): SNHLY, FYNNEI. The V and J ends lost 4 bases and 4 bases respectively, with 8 bases between them. As DNA, the CDR3 is TGTGCCAGCAGTGTCAATGGATACGAGCAGTACTTC. Amino acids: CASSVNGYEQYF.